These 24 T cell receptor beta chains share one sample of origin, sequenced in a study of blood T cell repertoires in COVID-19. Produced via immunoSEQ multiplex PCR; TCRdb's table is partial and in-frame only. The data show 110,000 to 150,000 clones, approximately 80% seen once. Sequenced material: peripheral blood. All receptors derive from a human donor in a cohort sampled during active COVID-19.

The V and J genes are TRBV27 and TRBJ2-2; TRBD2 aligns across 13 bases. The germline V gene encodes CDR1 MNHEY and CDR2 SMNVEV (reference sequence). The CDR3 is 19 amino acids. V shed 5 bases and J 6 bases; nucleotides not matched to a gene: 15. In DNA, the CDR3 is TGTGCCAGCAGTCGATCCTTTCTCAGGACTAGCGGGAGTTCCGGGGAGCTGTTTTTT. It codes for CASSRSFLRTSGSSGELFF.

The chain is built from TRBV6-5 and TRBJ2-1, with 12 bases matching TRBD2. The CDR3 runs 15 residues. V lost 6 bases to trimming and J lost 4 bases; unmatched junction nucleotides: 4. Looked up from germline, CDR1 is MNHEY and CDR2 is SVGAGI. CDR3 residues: CASRGLAGGYNEQFF. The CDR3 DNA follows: TGTGCCAGCAGAGGCCTAGCGGGAGGGTACAATGAGCAGTTCTTC.

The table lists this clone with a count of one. The CDR3 protein is CASSPRTGQSSYEQYF. CDR3 coding DNA: TGCGCCAGCAGCCCTAGGACAGGGCAGAGCTCCTACGAGCAGTACTTC. The chain joins TRBV5-1 to TRBJ2-7, with TRBD1 matching over 8 bases. Germline V gene lookup returns CDR1 SGHRS and CDR2 YFSETQ. After removal of 4 bases from V and 0 bases from J, the junction contained 9 bases not matched to a gene. The CDR3 covers 16 residues.

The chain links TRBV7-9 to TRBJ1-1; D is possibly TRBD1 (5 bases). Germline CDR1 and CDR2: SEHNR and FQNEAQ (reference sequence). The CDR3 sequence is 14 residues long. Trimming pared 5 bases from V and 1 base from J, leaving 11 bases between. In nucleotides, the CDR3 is TGTGCCAGCAGCCATACAGGACGGAACACTGAAGCTTTCTTT. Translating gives CASSHTGRNTEAFF.

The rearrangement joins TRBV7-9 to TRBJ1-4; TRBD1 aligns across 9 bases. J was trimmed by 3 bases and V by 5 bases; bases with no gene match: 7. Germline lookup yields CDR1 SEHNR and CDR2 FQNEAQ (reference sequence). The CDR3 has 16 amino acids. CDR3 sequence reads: CASSLRTGAANEKLFF. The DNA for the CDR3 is TGTGCCAGCAGCCTCCGGACAGGGGCTGCTAATGAAAAACTGTTTTTT.

The CDR3 DNA reads TGTGCCAGCTCACCACAAAGGAGCTCCTACGAGCAGTACTTC. Its protein product is CASSPQRSSYEQYF. The V and J genes are TRBV18 and TRBJ2-7; D gene unclear. The V and J ends lost 1 base and 0 bases respectively, with 7 bases between them. The CDR3 covers 14 residues. The germline V gene encodes CDR1 KGHSH and CDR2 LQKENI.

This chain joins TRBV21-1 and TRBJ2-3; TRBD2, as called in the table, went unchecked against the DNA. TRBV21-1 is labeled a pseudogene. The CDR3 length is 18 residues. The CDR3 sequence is CASSKRGQWGESADTQYF. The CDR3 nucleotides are TGTGCCAGCAGCAAAAGGGGCCAATGGGGGGAAAGCGCAGATACGCAGTATTTT.

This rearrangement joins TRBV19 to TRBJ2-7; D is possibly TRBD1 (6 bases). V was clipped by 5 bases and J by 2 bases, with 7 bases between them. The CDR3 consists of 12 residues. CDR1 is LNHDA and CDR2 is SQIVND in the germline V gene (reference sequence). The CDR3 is CASSSGAYEQYF. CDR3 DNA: TGTGCCAGTAGTTCAGGGGCCTACGAGCAGTACTTC.

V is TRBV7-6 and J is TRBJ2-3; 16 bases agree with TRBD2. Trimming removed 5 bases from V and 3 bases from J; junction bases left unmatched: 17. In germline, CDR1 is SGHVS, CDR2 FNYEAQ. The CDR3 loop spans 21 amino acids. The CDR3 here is CASSLTPGLAGGPGATDTQYF. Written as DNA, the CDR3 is TGTGCCAGCAGCCTTACTCCGGGACTAGCGGGAGGGCCGGGTGCGACAGATACGCAGTATTTT. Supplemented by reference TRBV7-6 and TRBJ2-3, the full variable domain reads GAGVSQSPRYKVTKRGQDVALRCDPISGHVSLYWYRQALGQGPEFLTYFNYEAQQDKSGLPNDRFSAERPEGSISTLTIQRTEQRDSAMYRCASSLTPGLAGGPGATDTQYFGPGTRLTVL.

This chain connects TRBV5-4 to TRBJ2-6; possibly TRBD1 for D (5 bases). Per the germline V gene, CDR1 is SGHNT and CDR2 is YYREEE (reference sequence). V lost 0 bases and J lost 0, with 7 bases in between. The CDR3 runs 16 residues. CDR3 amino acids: CASSLDRTSGANVLTF. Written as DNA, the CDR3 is TGTGCCAGCAGCTTGGACAGGACCTCTGGGGCCAACGTCCTGACTTTC.

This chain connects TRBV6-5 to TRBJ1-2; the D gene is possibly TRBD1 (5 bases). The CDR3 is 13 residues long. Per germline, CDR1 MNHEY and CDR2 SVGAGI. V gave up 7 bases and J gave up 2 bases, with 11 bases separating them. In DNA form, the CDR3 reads TGTGCCAGCACCCCCCGGGGGAACTATGGCTACACCTTC. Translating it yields CASTPRGNYGYTF.

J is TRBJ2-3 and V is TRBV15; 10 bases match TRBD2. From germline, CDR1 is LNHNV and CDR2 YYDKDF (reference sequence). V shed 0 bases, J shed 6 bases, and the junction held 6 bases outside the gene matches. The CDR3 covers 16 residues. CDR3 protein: CATSRDLLAGADTQYF. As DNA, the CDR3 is TGTGCCACCAGCAGAGATCTCCTAGCGGGAGCTGATACGCAGTATTTT.

DNA of the CDR3: TGTGCCAGCAGTTACTTACAAAACGGACAGGGCAACATTCAGTACTTC. Translation gives CASSYLQNGQGNIQYF. V is TRBV6-6 and J is TRBJ2-4; 8 bases align to TRBD1. The V segment lost 1 base and the J segment 7 bases; nucleotides outside the gene matches: 9. Germline CDR1 reads MNHNY; CDR2 reads SVGAGI (reference sequence). The CDR3 runs to 16 residues.

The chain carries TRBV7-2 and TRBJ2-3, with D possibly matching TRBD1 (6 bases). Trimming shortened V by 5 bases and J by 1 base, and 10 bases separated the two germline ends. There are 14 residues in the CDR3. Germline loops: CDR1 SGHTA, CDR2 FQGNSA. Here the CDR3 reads CASSPRTGTDTQYF. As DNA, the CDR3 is TGTGCCAGCAGCCCCAGGACAGGCACAGATACGCAGTATTTT.

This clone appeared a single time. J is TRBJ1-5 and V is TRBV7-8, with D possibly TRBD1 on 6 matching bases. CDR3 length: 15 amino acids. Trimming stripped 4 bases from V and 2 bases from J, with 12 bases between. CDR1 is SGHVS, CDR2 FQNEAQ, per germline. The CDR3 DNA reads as TGTGCCAGCAGCTACAGGGCTCGGCGCAATCAGCCCCAGCATTTT. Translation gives CASSYRARRNQPQHF.

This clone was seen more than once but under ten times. This CDR3 reads CASSQIYTDQPQHF. The CDR3, as DNA: TGTGCCAGCAGCCAGATCTATACAGATCAGCCCCAGCATTTT. The rearrangement uses TRBV27 and TRBJ1-5; D ambiguous. CDR1 is MNHEY and CDR2 is SMNVEV in the germline V gene (reference sequence). Trimming removed 6 bases at V and 5 bases at J, with 14 bases between. The CDR3 loop spans 14 amino acids.

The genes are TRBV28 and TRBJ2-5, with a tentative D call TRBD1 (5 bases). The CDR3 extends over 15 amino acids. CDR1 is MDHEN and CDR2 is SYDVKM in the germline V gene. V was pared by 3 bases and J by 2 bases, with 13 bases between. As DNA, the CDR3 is TGTGCCAGCAGTTTCGAGGCAGGGCTTCAAGAGACCCAGTACTTC. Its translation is CASSFEAGLQETQYF.

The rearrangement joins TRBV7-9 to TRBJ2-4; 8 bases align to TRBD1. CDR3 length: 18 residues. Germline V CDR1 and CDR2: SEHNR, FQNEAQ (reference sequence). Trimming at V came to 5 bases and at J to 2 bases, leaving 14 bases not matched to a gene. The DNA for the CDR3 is TGTGCCAGCAGCGCCCGCGGCCAGGGGGCTACGTCCAAAAACATTCAGTACTTC. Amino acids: CASSARGQGATSKNIQYF.

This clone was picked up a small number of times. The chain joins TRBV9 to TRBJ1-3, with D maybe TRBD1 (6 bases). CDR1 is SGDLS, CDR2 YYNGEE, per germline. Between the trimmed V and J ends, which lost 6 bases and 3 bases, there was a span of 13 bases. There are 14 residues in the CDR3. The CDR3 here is CASNDGTFGNTIYF. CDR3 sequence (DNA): TGTGCCAGCAACGACGGGACATTTGGAAACACCATATATTTT.

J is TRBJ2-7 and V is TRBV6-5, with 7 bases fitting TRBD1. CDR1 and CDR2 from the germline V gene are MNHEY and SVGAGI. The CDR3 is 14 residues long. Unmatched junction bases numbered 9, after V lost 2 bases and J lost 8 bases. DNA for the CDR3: TGTGCCAGCAGTTACGCCGGGACAGTCCAAAAGCAGTACTTC. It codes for CASSYAGTVQKQYF.

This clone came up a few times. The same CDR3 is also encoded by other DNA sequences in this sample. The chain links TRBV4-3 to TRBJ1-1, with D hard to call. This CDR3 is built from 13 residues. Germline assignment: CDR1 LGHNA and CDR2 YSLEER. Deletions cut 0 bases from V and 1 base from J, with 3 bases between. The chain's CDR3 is CASSQDRNTEAFF. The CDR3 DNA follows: TGCGCCAGCAGCCAAGACAGGAACACTGAAGCTTTCTTT.

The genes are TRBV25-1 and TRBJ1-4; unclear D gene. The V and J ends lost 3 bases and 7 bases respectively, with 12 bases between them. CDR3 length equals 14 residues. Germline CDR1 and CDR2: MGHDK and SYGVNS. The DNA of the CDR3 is TGTGCCAGCAGTGACAGGTTTTTGAGTGAAAAACTGTTTTTT. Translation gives CASSDRFLSEKLFF.

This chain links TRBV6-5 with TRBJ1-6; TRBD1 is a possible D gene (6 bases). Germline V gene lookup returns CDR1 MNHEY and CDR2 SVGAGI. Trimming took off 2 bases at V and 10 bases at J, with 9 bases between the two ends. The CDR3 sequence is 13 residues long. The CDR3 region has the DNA TGTGCCAGCAGTTACGAGGGGGGGTCACCCCTCCACTTT. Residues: CASSYEGGSPLHF.

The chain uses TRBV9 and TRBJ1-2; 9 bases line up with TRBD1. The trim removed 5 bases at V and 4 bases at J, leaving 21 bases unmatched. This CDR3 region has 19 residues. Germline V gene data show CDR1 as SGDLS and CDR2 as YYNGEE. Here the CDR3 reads CASSILGGDRASPRYGYTF. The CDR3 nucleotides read TGTGCCAGCAGTATTCTAGGGGGGGACAGGGCTTCCCCCCGCTATGGCTACACCTTC.